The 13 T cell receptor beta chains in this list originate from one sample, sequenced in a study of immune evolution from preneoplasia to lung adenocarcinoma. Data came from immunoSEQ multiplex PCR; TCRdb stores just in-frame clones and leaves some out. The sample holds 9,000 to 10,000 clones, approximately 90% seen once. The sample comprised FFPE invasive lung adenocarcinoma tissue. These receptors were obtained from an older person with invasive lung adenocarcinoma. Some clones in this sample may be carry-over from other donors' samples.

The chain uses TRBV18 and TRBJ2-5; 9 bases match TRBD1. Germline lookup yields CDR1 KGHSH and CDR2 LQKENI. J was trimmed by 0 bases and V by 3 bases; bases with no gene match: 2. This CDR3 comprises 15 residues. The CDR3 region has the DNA TGTGCCAGCTCACCTTGGGACAGGGACCAAGAGACCCAGTACTTC. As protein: CASSPWDRDQETQYF.

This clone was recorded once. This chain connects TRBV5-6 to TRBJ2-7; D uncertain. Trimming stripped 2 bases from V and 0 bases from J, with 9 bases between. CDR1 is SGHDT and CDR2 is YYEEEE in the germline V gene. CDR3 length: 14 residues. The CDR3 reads CASSLFHNSYEQYF. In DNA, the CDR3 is TGTGCCAGCAGCTTATTTCATAACTCCTACGAGCAGTACTTC. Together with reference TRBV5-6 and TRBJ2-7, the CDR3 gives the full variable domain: DAGVTQSPTHLIKTRGQQVTLRCSPKSGHDTVSWYQQALGQGPQFIFQYYEEEERQRGNFPDRFSGHQFPNYSSELNVNALLLGDSALYLCASSLFHNSYEQYFGPGTRLTVT.

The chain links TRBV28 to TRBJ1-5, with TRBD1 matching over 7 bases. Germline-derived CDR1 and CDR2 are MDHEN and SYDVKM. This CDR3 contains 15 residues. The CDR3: CATGDPPSSDQPQHF. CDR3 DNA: TGTGCTACAGGGGATCCCCCTAGCAGTGATCAGCCCCAGCATTTT.

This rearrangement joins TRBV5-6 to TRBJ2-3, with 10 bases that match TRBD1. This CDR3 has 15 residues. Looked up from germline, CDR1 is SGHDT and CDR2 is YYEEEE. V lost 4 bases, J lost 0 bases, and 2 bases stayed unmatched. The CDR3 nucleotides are TGTGCCAGCAGCGGGGACAGGGGTAGCACAGATACGCAGTATTTT. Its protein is CASSGDRGSTDTQYF.

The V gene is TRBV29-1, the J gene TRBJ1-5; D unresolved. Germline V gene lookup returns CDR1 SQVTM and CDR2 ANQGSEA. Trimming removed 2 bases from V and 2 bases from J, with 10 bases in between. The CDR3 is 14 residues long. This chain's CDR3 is CSVETGIGNQPQHF. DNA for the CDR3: TGCAGCGTTGAAACGGGGATTGGCAATCAGCCCCAGCATTTT. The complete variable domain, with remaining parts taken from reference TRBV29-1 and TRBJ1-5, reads SAVISQKPSRDICQRGTSLTIQCQVDSQVTMMFWYRQQPGQSLTLIATANQGSEATYESGFVIDKFPISRPNLTFSTLTVSNMSPEDSSIYLCSVETGIGNQPQHFGDGTRLSIL.

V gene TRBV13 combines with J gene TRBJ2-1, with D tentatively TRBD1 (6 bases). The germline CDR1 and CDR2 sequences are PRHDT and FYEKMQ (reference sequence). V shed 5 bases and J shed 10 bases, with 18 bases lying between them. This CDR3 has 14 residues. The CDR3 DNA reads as TGTGCCAGCAGCCCCCTACTACAGGGAAGGGAGCAGTTCTTC. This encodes CASSPLLQGREQFF.

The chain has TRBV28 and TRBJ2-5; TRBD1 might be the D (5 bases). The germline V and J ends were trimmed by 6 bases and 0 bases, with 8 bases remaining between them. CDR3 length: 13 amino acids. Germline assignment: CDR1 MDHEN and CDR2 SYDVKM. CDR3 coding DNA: TGTGCCAGCAGGACAGAGTACCAAGAGACCCAGTACTTC. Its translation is CASRTEYQETQYF.

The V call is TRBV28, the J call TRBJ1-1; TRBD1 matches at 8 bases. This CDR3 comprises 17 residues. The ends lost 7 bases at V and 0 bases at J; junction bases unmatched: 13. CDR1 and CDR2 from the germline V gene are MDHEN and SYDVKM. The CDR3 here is CASTSGQDLVLNTEAFF. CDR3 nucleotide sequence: TGTGCCAGCACCTCGGGACAGGACCTAGTCTTGAACACTGAAGCTTTCTTT.

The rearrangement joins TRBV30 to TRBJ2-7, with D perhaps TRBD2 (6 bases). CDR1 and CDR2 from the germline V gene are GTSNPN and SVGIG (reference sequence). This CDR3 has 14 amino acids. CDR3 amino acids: CGLETREIIYEQYF. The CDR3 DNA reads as TGTGGCCTGGAGACTCGGGAGATTATCTACGAGCAGTACTTC.

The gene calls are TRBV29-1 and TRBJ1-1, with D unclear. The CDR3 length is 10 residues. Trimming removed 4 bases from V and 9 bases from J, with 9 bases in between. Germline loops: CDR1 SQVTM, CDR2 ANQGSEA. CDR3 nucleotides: TGCAGCGTTGCTGAGGCTAAAGCTTTCTTT. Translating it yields CSVAEAKAFF. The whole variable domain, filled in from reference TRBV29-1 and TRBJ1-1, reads SAVISQKPSRDICQRGTSLTIQCQVDSQVTMMFWYRQQPGQSLTLIATANQGSEATYESGFVIDKFPISRPNLTFSTLTVSNMSPEDSSIYLCSVAEAKAFFGQGTRLTVV.

DNA for the CDR3: TGTGCCAGCAGCTTAGGTAGACCAGGGACTAATCAGCCCCAGCATTTT. Translating it yields CASSLGRPGTNQPQHF. The V gene is TRBV7-8, the J gene TRBJ1-5; D may be TRBD1 (5 bases). Trimming shortened V by 1 base and J by 4 bases, and 14 bases separated the two germline ends. CDR3 length: 16 residues. Germline loops: CDR1 SGHVS, CDR2 FQNEAQ.

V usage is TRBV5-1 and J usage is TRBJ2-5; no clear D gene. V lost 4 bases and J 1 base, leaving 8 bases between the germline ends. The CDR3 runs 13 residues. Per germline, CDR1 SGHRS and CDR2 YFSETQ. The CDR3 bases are TGCGCCAGCAGCATGACGGGCCAAGAGACCCAGTACTTC. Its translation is CASSMTGQETQYF.

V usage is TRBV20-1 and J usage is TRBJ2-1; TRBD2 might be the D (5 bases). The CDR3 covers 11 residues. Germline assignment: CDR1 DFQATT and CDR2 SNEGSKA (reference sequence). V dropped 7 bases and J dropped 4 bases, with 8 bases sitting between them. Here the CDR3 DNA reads TGCAGTGGGGAGCCTTACAATGAGCAGTTCTTC. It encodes CSGEPYNEQFF.